These 28 T cell receptor beta chains were all obtained from the same sample, sequenced in a study of T cells in tumors after PD-1 blockade. Libraries were prepared by immunoSEQ multiplex PCR; TCRdb keeps only in-frame clonotypes and omits some of them. The sample yields some 10,000 clones, about 67% seen once. Sequenced material: tumor tissue, taken after anti-PD-1 treatment. The receptors come from a human donor with basal cell carcinoma.

V is TRBV4-1 and J is TRBJ2-7; D might be TRBD1 or TRBD2, each matching 7 bases. V shed 3 bases and J shed 1 base, with 16 bases lying between them. The germline CDR1 and CDR2 sequences are MGHRA and YSYEKL. The CDR3 is 16 amino acids. CDR3 region: CASSQPQGGSSYEQYF. CDR3 bases: TGCGCCAGCAGCCAGCCCCAGGGGGGGAGTTCCTACGAGCAGTACTTC.

This rearrangement joins TRBV5-3 to TRBJ2-1, with 9 bases aligning to TRBD2. TRBV5-3 is an ORF; its function is uncertain. With V trimmed by 0 bases and J by 1 base, 8 bases remained unmatched. The CDR3 spans 18 residues. CDR3 nucleotides: TGTGCCAGAAGCTTGGATGGCGGGGGGGCAAGGTCCTACAATGAGCAGTTCTTC. Translation gives CARSLDGGGARSYNEQFF.

The genes are TRBV6-5 and TRBJ2-1; D is undetermined. The V and J ends lost 3 bases and 0 bases respectively, with 9 bases between them. The CDR3 spans 15 residues. Germline CDR1 is MNHEY and CDR2 is SVGAGI. The CDR3 coding sequence is TGTGCCAGCAGTTATGGGGTGAGCTCCTACAATGAGCAGTTCTTC. Translated, it gives CASSYGVSSYNEQFF.

This clone was counted a single time. This chain links TRBV12-5 with TRBJ1-3; tentative D call: TRBD1 (6 bases). Trimming pared 9 bases from V and 4 bases from J, leaving 28 bases between. Germline V lookup: CDR1 LGHNT, CDR2 FRNRAP. This CDR3 has 18 amino acids. The CDR3 here is CASGLTAGARRLGNTIYF. CDR3 in DNA: TGTGCTAGCGGATTAACGGCAGGGGCGCGTCGTCTCGGAAACACCATATATTTT.

This chain joins TRBV27 and TRBJ1-1; TRBD1 matches at 11 bases. The CDR3 spans 14 residues. CDR1 is MNHEY, CDR2 SMNVEV, per germline (reference sequence). J gave up 7 bases and V 3 bases, and 4 bases lay outside the gene matches. As DNA, the CDR3 is TGTGCCAGCAGTTTTTTGGGACAGGGGGTTGAAGCTTTCTTT. Its protein product is CASSFLGQGVEAFF.

This clone showed up just once. The gene calls are TRBV2 and TRBJ2-7; 9 bases fit TRBD1. The germline CDR1 and CDR2 sequences are SNHLY and FYNNEI. The CDR3 extends over 13 amino acids. V gave up 5 bases and J gave up 6 bases; unmatched junction bases: 5. The CDR3 spells CASSTGTGREQYF. The CDR3 DNA follows: TGTGCCAGCAGTACCGGGACAGGGCGCGAGCAGTACTTC.

The chain combines TRBV7-6 with TRBJ2-1; 13 positions match TRBD2. This CDR3 contains 17 residues. The J segment lost 5 bases and the V segment lost 1 base, leaving 5 bases of the junction unmatched. Germline V gene data show CDR1 as SGHVS and CDR2 as FNYEAQ. CDR3 bases: TGTGCCAGCAGCTTAGGGACTAGCGGGAGTTATAACAATGAGCAGTTCTTC. This codes for CASSLGTSGSYNNEQFF.

A few counts support this clone. The chain links TRBV6-5 to TRBJ2-3, with 10 positions matching TRBD2. The V segment lost 0 bases and the J segment 4 bases; nucleotides outside the gene matches: 4. CDR3 length equals 16 residues. The germline CDR1 and CDR2 sequences are MNHEY and SVGAGI. This CDR3 is CASSYSRLAGADTQYF. CDR3 nucleotide sequence: TGTGCCAGCAGTTACTCGAGGCTAGCGGGAGCAGATACGCAGTATTTT.

The CDR3 nucleotides read TGTGCCAGCAGCCGGACAGGGATCGAGCAGTACTTC. Translating gives CASSRTGIEQYF. The chain is built from TRBV28 and TRBJ2-7; TRBD1 aligns across 8 bases. The junction had 4 bases not matched to a gene; V was cut back by 6 bases and J by 6 bases. Per germline, CDR1 MDHEN and CDR2 SYDVKM. CDR3 length equals 12 residues.

The table lists this clone with a count of one. The V call is TRBV24-1, the J call TRBJ1-5, with 8 bases lining up with TRBD1. With V trimmed by 10 bases and J by 2 bases, 3 bases remained unmatched. The CDR3 totals 13 residues. CDR1 and CDR2 (germline): KGHDR, SFDVKD. The CDR3, as DNA: TGTGCCACTCAGGGGGCCGGCAATCAGCCCCAGCATTTT. Protein sequence: CATQGAGNQPQHF.

V and J are TRBV18 and TRBJ1-2; unclear D gene. Germline V CDR1 and CDR2: KGHSH, LQKENI. The V and J ends lost 1 base and 0 bases respectively, with 9 bases between them. This CDR3 comprises 15 residues. For the CDR3, the DNA is TGTGCCAGCTCACCACGAGAGTCTGCTAACTATGGCTACACCTTC. It yields the protein CASSPRESANYGYTF.

This chain links TRBV5-6 with TRBJ1-6; D is undetermined. V dropped 0 bases and J dropped 10 bases, with 14 bases sitting between them. The CDR3 is 15 residues long. Germline-derived CDR1 and CDR2 are SGHDT and YYEEEE. The CDR3 coding sequence is TGTGCCAGCAGCTTGGTATCTGAAGGGTTCTCACCCCTCCACTTT. Encoded protein: CASSLVSEGFSPLHF.

This clone was counted a few times. The J gene is TRBJ2-3, the V gene TRBV5-1; tentative D call: TRBD2 (6 bases). CDR3 size: 16 residues. V dropped 0 bases and J dropped 3 bases, with 14 bases sitting between them. Germline V gene lookup returns CDR1 SGHRS and CDR2 YFSETQ. CDR3 protein: CASSLVRDGGTDTQYF. DNA of the CDR3: TGCGCCAGCAGCTTGGTTAGGGATGGAGGGACAGATACGCAGTATTTT.

This clone was seen more than once but under ten times. The rearrangement joins TRBV19 to TRBJ1-4; 8 bases align to TRBD1. The CDR3 spans 15 residues. V trimming: 6 bases; J trimming: 8 bases; junction bases outside the gene matches: 11. Germline lookup yields CDR1 LNHDA and CDR2 SQIVND (reference sequence). The CDR3 DNA follows: TGTGCCAGTAGAGCCCAAACAGGGGGAGGAGAAAAACTGTTTTTT. Protein product: CASRAQTGGGEKLFF.

The chain recombines TRBV6-5 with TRBJ1-3; possible D gene TRBD1, 5 bases. This CDR3 has 14 residues. V was trimmed by 6 bases and J by 0 bases, leaving 9 bases between them. Germline V gene data show CDR1 as MNHEY and CDR2 as SVGAGI. CDR3 region: CASRRTSSGNTIYF. The CDR3 nucleotides are TGTGCCAGCAGAAGGACAAGCTCTGGAAACACCATATATTTT.

This clone was counted a few times. V is TRBV30 and J is TRBJ2-5; D may be TRBD1 or TRBD2 (5 bases each). The germline V gene has CDR1 GTSNPN and CDR2 SVGIG (reference sequence). The CDR3 spans 13 residues. V was pared by 6 bases and J by 5 bases, with 16 bases between. The CDR3 nucleotides are TGTGCCTGCGCCCGGGGCAATAAGGAGACCCAGTACTTC. Translated: CACARGNKETQYF.

The genes are TRBV4-3 and TRBJ2-7; 7 nucleotides line up with TRBD1. Germline V gene data show CDR1 as LGHNA and CDR2 as YSLEER. Trimming cost V 0 bases and J 5 bases; bases outside gene matches: 7. This CDR3 has 15 residues. The CDR3 reads CASSQDKRQGDEQYF. Here the CDR3 DNA reads TGCGCCAGCAGCCAAGATAAGAGGCAGGGGGACGAGCAGTACTTC.

The chain carries TRBV6-1 and TRBJ2-7; no clear D gene. The V end was cut by 1 base, the J end by 4 bases, with 11 bases between. The CDR3 runs to 14 residues. In germline, CDR1 is MNHNS, CDR2 SASEGT. The CDR3 here is CASSEGTAKYEQYF. The CDR3 region has the DNA TGTGCCAGCAGTGAAGGCACCGCGAAATACGAGCAGTACTTC.

The J gene is TRBJ2-3, the V gene TRBV27; 8 positions match TRBD2. Germline V gives CDR1 MNHEY, CDR2 SMNVEV (reference sequence). V lost 6 bases, J lost 2 bases, and 7 bases stayed unmatched. The CDR3 has 15 amino acids. DNA for the CDR3: TGTGCCAGCAGAAAACTAGCGGACGCCACAGATACGCAGTATTTT. It specifies CASRKLADATDTQYF.

This clone showed up just a few times. The V call is TRBV29-1, the J call TRBJ1-2; D is unclear. The CDR3 runs 8 residues. From germline, CDR1 is SQVTM and CDR2 ANQGSEA. The V gene lost 6 bases and the J gene lost 6 bases, with 2 bases spanning the gap. The DNA for the CDR3 is TGCAGCGTAAATGGCTACACCTTC. Protein sequence: CSVNGYTF.

The chain joins TRBV7-2 to TRBJ1-5; D might be TRBD1 (6 bases). The germline CDR1 and CDR2 sequences are SGHTA and FQGNSA. Trimming left V 5 bases short and J 5 bases short, with 19 bases between. The CDR3 totals 16 residues. CDR3 coding DNA: TGTGCCAGCAGCCCTTCAGGGGTAAGAAGCCATCAGCCCCAGCATTTT. It codes for CASSPSGVRSHQPQHF. Supplemented by reference TRBV7-2 and TRBJ1-5, the full variable domain reads GAGVSQSPSNKVTEKGKDVELRCDPISGHTALYWYRQSLGQGLEFLIYFQGNSAPDKSGLPSDRFSAERTGGSVSTLTIQRTQQEDSAVYLCASSPSGVRSHQPQHFGDGTRLSIL.

The V gene is TRBV4-2, the J gene TRBJ2-7; D call uncertain. Germline CDR1 and CDR2: LGHNA and YNFKEQ. With 0 bases removed from V and 3 bases from J, the gap between germline ends came to 9 bases. The CDR3 is 14 residues long. The CDR3: CASSQEMEGYEQYF. The CDR3 nucleotides read TGTGCCAGCAGCCAAGAAATGGAAGGCTACGAGCAGTACTTC.

This clone was counted only a few times. The genes are TRBV5-1 and TRBJ1-1, with D possibly TRBD1 on 5 matching bases. Germline V gene lookup returns CDR1 SGHRS and CDR2 YFSETQ. The V and J ends lost 3 bases and 3 bases respectively, with 9 bases between them. The CDR3 length is 13 residues. The CDR3 is CASSWAGDTEAFF. CDR3 sequence (DNA): TGCGCCAGCAGCTGGGCGGGGGACACTGAAGCTTTCTTT.

The chain carries TRBV4-3 and TRBJ2-3; D is unclear. Deletions cut 0 bases from V and 6 bases from J, with 7 bases between. The CDR3 runs 13 residues. Germline lookup yields CDR1 LGHNA and CDR2 YSLEER. In DNA form, the CDR3 reads TGCGCCAGCAGCCAAGAAGCGTGGGATACGCAGTATTTT. Translated, it gives CASSQEAWDTQYF.

This clone was seen more than once but under ten times. J is TRBJ1-2 and V is TRBV7-3, with 8 nucleotides matching TRBD1. The CDR3 extends over 14 amino acids. Per the germline V gene, CDR1 is SGHTA and CDR2 is FQGTGA. J was trimmed by 7 bases and V by 5 bases; bases with no gene match: 9. The CDR3 region is CASSPTGTGSGYTF. In DNA form, the CDR3 reads TGTGCCAGCAGCCCTACCGGGACAGGATCTGGCTACACCTTC.

The CDR3 nucleotides read TGTGCCAGCAGCTTACAGGGGTCCTACAATGAGCAGTTCTTC. This codes for CASSLQGSYNEQFF. The chain joins TRBV11-3 to TRBJ2-1; D perhaps matches TRBD1 (6 bases). CDR3 length: 14 residues. V was shortened by 2 bases and J by 1 base, with 6 bases between the two germline ends. Germline CDR1 and CDR2: SGHNT and YENEEA. Drawing the rest from reference TRBV11-3 and TRBJ2-1, the complete variable domain is EAGVVQSPRYKIIEKKQPVAFWCNPISGHNTLYWYLQNLGQGPELLIRYENEEAVDDSQLPKDRFSAERLKGVDSTLKIQPAELGDSAVYLCASSLQGSYNEQFFGPGTRLTVL.

This clone was detected only a few times. The chain joins TRBV5-4 to TRBJ1-2, with D possibly matching TRBD1 (6 bases). There are 14 residues in the CDR3. CDR1 SGHNT and CDR2 YYREEE come from the germline V gene (reference sequence). V lost 1 base and J lost 7, with 14 bases in between. The CDR3 bases are TGTGCCAGCAGCTTGTGGGGGGCCTCAGGTGGCTACACCTTC. Its protein is CASSLWGASGGYTF. The variable domain in full, with the rest retrieved from reference TRBV5-4 and TRBJ1-2, is ETGVTQSPTHLIKTRGQQVTLRCSSQSGHNTVSWYQQALGQGPQFIFQYYREEENGRGNFPPRFSGLQFPNYSSELNVNALELDDSALYLCASSLWGASGGYTFGSGTRLTVV.

V gene TRBV4-3 combines with J gene TRBJ2-1; 8 nucleotides agree with TRBD2. Losses at the gene ends were 6 bases for V and 0 bases for J; bases not matched to a gene: 4. CDR1 LGHNA and CDR2 YSLEER come from the germline V gene. There are 15 residues in the CDR3. The CDR3 nucleotides read TGCGCCAGCAGACTAGCGGAGGGCTCCTACAATGAGCAGTTCTTC. This gives the protein CASRLAEGSYNEQFF.